This note documents a single T cell receptor (beta chain) sequence. Time point defined: newly diagnosed GD, antithyroid drugs for less than 3 months. Construction of the TCR library relied on RNA isolated from PBMCs. The data were obtained in a study of regulatory T cells in long-lasting Graves disease. Study summary: Less than 3 months of antithyroid drugs had been taken by newly diagnosed Graves' patients.

The germline gives CDR1 DFQATT, CDR2 SNEGSKA (reference sequence). The CDR3 totals 17 residues. Arm-PCR of CDR3 regions with iRepertoire HTBI primers generated TCR beta libraries. MiXCR, applied by TCRdb to the multiplex PCR reads, yields one record per CDR3 protein. Among 560,000 or so distinct CDR3 sequences listed, 16% were seen once. The data also belong to a second study, concerning T cells in Graves' hyperthyroidism and ophthalmopathy.

The source is a young man with Graves disease. This specimen was peripheral blood mononuclear cells (PBMCs), taken at new diagnosis, from a patient treated with antithyroid drugs. The V call is TRBV20-1, the J call TRBJ2-7, with 10 bases aligning to TRBD2. CDR3: CRQPPPQREGSSYEQYF. DNA for the CDR3: TGCAGGCAACCCCCCCCCCAGCGGGAGGGATCCTCCTACGAGCAGTACTTC.